This T cell receptor (beta chain) was sequenced during a study of shared clonotypes between healthy human individuals. Study observations and caveats: Non-shared clonotypes had lower generation probabilities than those shared by all four donors. The donor pool, a small one, limited the genetic and exposure-history diversity represented.

The material for each subset, its genomic DNA, was split evenly across several immunoSEQ plates. Assay used: immunoSEQ multiplex PCR; TCRdb lists only in-frame clones, some missing. The sample has some 2,500,000 clones, 93% seen once; the top ten hold approximately 0.36%. CDR3 length: 17 amino acids. With 1 base clipped from V and 2 bases from J, the junction kept 6 bases outside the gene matches. The V gene's germline CDR1 is MGHRA and CDR2 YSYEKL. Details on this clone: Its target is unknown.

The rearrangement joins TRBV4-1 to TRBJ2-1; the match to TRBD2 covers 9 bases. The sequenced material came from naive CD4+ T cells from PBMCs. Subset specified: CD45RA+ positively selected. The sequence came from a man in his late teens or twenties in good health. Some clones in this sample may be carry-over from other donors' samples. CDR3: CASSQVGRGRAYNEQFF. CDR3 in DNA: TGCGCCAGCAGCCAAGTGGGCCGCGGGAGGGCCTACAATGAGCAGTTCTTC.